A selection of T cell receptor beta chains follows, all from one sample in a study of glioma-infiltrating T cells. MiXCR, applied by TCRdb to the multiplex PCR reads, yields one record per CDR3 protein. The table records roughly 200,000 distinct CDR3 sequences, around 40% of them present only once. Specimen: glioma tissue, nonneoplastic brain tissue, or PBMCs (not recorded which). Source of these receptors: a human donor with low-grade glioma or glioblastoma, undergoing nonglioma brain surgery, or in good health (not recorded which). The CDR3 runs from the conserved cysteine through the conserved F or W. Fields, in order: clone size, D gene, J gene, V gene, CDR3 protein, CDR3 DNA. The D gene is left open where the match is weak. Only part of the rows carry a size: once, few, many, or a class if the clone is expanded.

>.|TRBD2|TRBJ2-3|TRBV12-5
CASGLGLAGLTDTQYF
TGTGCTAGTGGTCTCGGACTAGCGGGATTAACAGATACGCAGTATTTT
>many|.|TRBJ2-5|TRBV6-1
CASKERGKETQYF
TGTGCCAGCAAGGAGAGGGGGAAAGAGACCCAGTACTTC
>.|.|TRBJ1-5|TRBV3-1
CASIQSVTPEGPQHF
TGTGCCAGCATCCAATCCGTGACTCCTGAGGGGCCCCAGCATTTT
>.|.|TRBJ2-1|TRBV20-1
CSAMSCRSYNEQFF
TGCAGTGCCATGTCTTGTCGTTCCTACAATGAGCAGTTCTTC
>.|.|TRBJ1-1|TRBV18
CASSPESHYGGVTEAFF
TGTGCCAGCTCACCAGAGAGCCACTATGGGGGAGTAACTGAAGCTTTCTTT
>many|.|TRBJ1-3|TRBV28
CASSPLSGNTIYF
TGTGCCAGCAGTCCCCTCTCTGGAAACACCATATATTTT
>.|.|TRBJ2-7|TRBV28
CARGSLAPTYEQYF
TGTGCCAGAGGCTCCCTAGCGCCTACCTACGAGCAGTACTTC
>.|.|TRBJ2-7|TRBV2
CASSEVGSSYEQYF
TGTGCCAGCAGTGAAGTCGGCTCGTCCTACGAGCAGTACTTC
>.|TRBD1|TRBJ2-7|TRBV2
CASRWGQSYEQYF
TGTGCCAGCAGATGGGGACAGTCCTACGAGCAGTACTTC
>few|.|TRBJ1-1|TRBV30
CAWSGTRNMNTEAFF
TGTGCCTGGAGTGGAACCCGGAATATGAACACTGAAGCTTTCTTT
>many|.|TRBJ2-1|TRBV19
CASSMYNEQFF
TGTGCCAGTAGTATGTACAATGAGCAGTTCTTC
>.|TRBD1|TRBJ2-6|TRBV29-1
CSASLGQGAGANVLTF
TGCAGCGCCTCGTTGGGACAGGGGGCTGGGGCCAACGTCCTGACTTTC
>many|TRBD2|TRBJ2-7|TRBV25-1
CASSGDSGRVFEQYF
TGTGCCAGCAGTGGGGATAGCGGGAGGGTCTTCGAGCAGTACTTC
>many|.|TRBJ2-7|TRBV28
CASSFRNEQYF
TGTGCCAGCAGTTTCCGCAACGAGCAGTACTTC
>many|.|TRBJ2-3|TRBV4-2
CASSQEISTDTQYF
TGTGCCAGCAGCCAAGAGATTAGCACAGATACGCAGTATTTT
>.|.|TRBJ2-7|TRBV9
CASGRERDEQYF
TGTGCCAGCGGTCGGGAAAGGGACGAGCAGTACTTC
>.|.|TRBJ1-3|TRBV29-1
CSVTVGLSGNTIYF
TGCAGCGTGACAGTGGGCCTCTCTGGAAACACCATATATTTT
>many|.|TRBJ1-6|TRBV7-9
CASSDYRPNSPLHF
TGTGCCAGCAGCGACTATCGTCCCAATTCACCCCTCCACTTT
>many|.|TRBJ1-2|TRBV19
CASSNETPRYGYTF
TGTGCCAGTAGTAATGAGACGCCGAGATATGGCTACACCTTC
>.|TRBD2|TRBJ2-7|TRBV3-1
CASSPASLGASGVYEQYF
TGTGCCAGCAGTCCAGCTTCCTTAGGGGCTAGCGGGGTCTACGAGCAGTACTTC
>.|.|TRBJ2-1|TRBV6-1
CASSRKRNNEQFF
TGTGCCAGCAGCCGCAAACGCAACAATGAGCAGTTCTTC
>few|.|TRBJ2-7|TRBV5-1
CASSATSSYEQYF
TGCGCCAGCAGCGCCACGAGCTCCTACGAGCAGTACTTC
>many|.|TRBJ2-1|TRBV20-1
CSAPPPSSYNEQFF
TGCAGTGCCCCTCCCCCGAGCTCCTACAATGAGCAGTTCTTC
>.|.|TRBJ2-3|TRBV7-9
CASSLAARTDTQYF
TGTGCCAGCAGCTTAGCAGCGCGCACAGATACGCAGTATTTT
>few|.|TRBJ1-2|TRBV29-1
CSVGERDYGYTF
TGCAGCGTTGGCGAGAGGGATTATGGCTACACCTTC
>.|TRBD2|TRBJ2-7|TRBV5-5
CASRVVTSGTGEQYF
TGTGCCAGCAGAGTCGTGACTAGCGGGACTGGCGAGCAGTACTTC
>medium-sized|TRBD2|TRBJ2-1|TRBV27
CASSITSGTNEQFF
TGTGCCAGCAGTATAACTAGCGGGACCAATGAGCAGTTCTTC
>.|.|TRBJ2-3|TRBV5-1
CASSFPTPSTDTQYF
TGCGCCAGCAGCTTTCCGACCCCTAGCACAGATACGCAGTATTTT
>.|.|TRBJ2-7|TRBV11-2
CASSSIEKVYYEQYF
TGTGCCAGCAGCTCTATAGAAAAGGTCTACTACGAGCAGTACTTC
>few|TRBD2|TRBJ2-1|TRBV6-4
CASSPDSGSDQFF
TGTGCCAGCAGTCCGGATAGCGGGAGTGATCAGTTCTTC